This T cell receptor beta chain was observed in a study of human T cells and chemical hapten exposure. About the study: Small pooled library volume differences mainly caused per-sample TCR yield variation. Findings and caveats of the study: There was no change with DPC sensitization in TCRs above 1 in 1000 frequency.

As concerns this clonotype: What it binds is unknown.

It was unfractionated whole blood from which total RNA was extracted. Attachment of unique molecular identifiers to individual cDNA molecules was performed in the library. Authors' analysis steps: Sequenced samples showed a median of approximately 100,000 TCRs each, with counts running from approximately 21,000 to 630,000. TCRdb itself ran the 5' RACE reads through MiXCR, one entry per CDR3 protein. The V and J calls, along with clone size, are taken from TCRdb and not from the paper's own processing. The profile shows tens of thousands of distinct CDR3 sequences, around a sixth of them singletons. Trimming left V 3 bases short and J 6 bases short, with 17 bases between. The CDR3 is made up of 15 amino acids.

The chain uses TRBV12-3 or TRBV12-4 and TRBJ1-1, with D possibly being TRBD1 (5 bases). This receptor was identified in a female donor in good health. The CDR3 DNA sequence: TGTGCCAGCAGTTTTGGGGGGTTCGACAGTGCTGAAGCTTTCTTT. Translating gives CASSFGGFDSAEAFF.